This TCR beta chain stems from a study of CD8+ T cells in alopecia areata. Unmatched junction bases numbered 7, after V lost 5 bases and J lost 7 bases. The CDR3 length is 13 residues. Germline CDR1 reads SEHNR; CDR2 reads FQNEAQ (reference sequence). Extracted from the samples, RNA was reverse transcribed into cDNA to serve as the sequencing template. Sequenced by immunoSEQ multiplex PCR; TCRdb stores in-frame clones only, minus some. Among around 200,000 clones listed, 55% to 70% were seen once. Treatment specified: oral pan-JAK inhibitor, 5-10 mg twice daily. This specimen was CD4+ T cells sorted from blood, taken at week 4, from a patient treated with tofacitinib. This receptor was obtained from a human donor with alopecia areata. The chain joins TRBV7-9 to TRBJ2-5, with 7 positions matching TRBD2. The CDR3 DNA is TGTGCCAGCAGCCTCAGCGGGGTCGGGACCCAGTACTTC. Amino acid sequence: CASSLSGVGTQYF.